These 22 T cell receptor beta chains were sequenced from one sample in a study of PD-1 blockade in classical Hodgkin lymphoma. TCRdb's copy holds only in-frame clones and misses some; the assay was immunoSEQ multiplex PCR. Here the sample spans 90,000 to 130,000 clones, 80% to 90% being singletons. Each and every patient relapsed after autologous stem cell transplantation, and patients got differing brentuximab vedotin exposure. The sample here was peripheral blood mononuclear cells (PBMCs), taken before the second cycle of nivolumab. These receptors were taken from a human donor with classical Hodgkin lymphoma.

The chain has TRBV10-2 and TRBJ2-1, with 11 nucleotides matching TRBD2. Germline CDR1 WSHSY, CDR2 SAAADI. The CDR3 extends over 20 amino acids. With V trimmed by 4 bases and J by 2 bases, 16 bases remained unmatched. CDR3 nucleotides: TGCGCCAGCAGTGGGACACAAGGACTAGCGGGTTGGGGGACCTACAATGAGCAGTTCTTC. Translation: CASSGTQGLAGWGTYNEQFF.

This clone was counted once. V and J are TRBV6-5 and TRBJ2-1; D not certain. Trimming stripped 4 bases from V and 8 bases from J, with 12 bases between. The CDR3 is 13 residues long. Germline lookup yields CDR1 MNHEY and CDR2 SVGAGI. The CDR3 region is CASSLYHTDEQFF. In DNA, the CDR3 is TGTGCCAGCAGTTTGTACCATACCGATGAGCAGTTCTTC.

The V call is TRBV2, the J call TRBJ2-1; D gene unclear. The V gene's germline CDR1 is SNHLY and CDR2 FYNNEI. CDR3 length: 12 amino acids. Trimming took off 3 bases at V and 12 bases at J, with 12 bases between the two ends. The CDR3 region has the DNA TGTGCCAGCAGTGAGGGTCCCTCCGGGCAGTTCTTC. It is translated as CASSEGPSGQFF.

DNA of the CDR3: TGTGCCAGCGGCTCTGCTTTCGGGAACGTCCATGAGCAGTTCTTC. Protein sequence: CASGSAFGNVHEQFF. The chain carries TRBV14 and TRBJ2-1; a weak D match, TRBD2 (5 bases). This CDR3 is 15 amino acids long. Deletions cut 8 bases from V and 8 bases from J, with 22 bases between. Germline V gene sequence: CDR1 SGHDN, CDR2 FVKESK.

V is TRBV7-2 and J is TRBJ2-1, with D tentatively TRBD2 (5 bases). In germline, CDR1 is SGHTA, CDR2 FQGNSA. Trimming took 2 bases from V and 7 from J, leaving 24 bases between them. The CDR3 runs to 18 residues. CDR3 sequence (DNA): TGTGCCAGCAGCTTATATTTTGGCGGGTTGGGCGATAATAATGAGCAGTTCTTC. Translation: CASSLYFGGLGDNNEQFF.

The chain combines TRBV13 with TRBJ2-2; 16 nucleotides match TRBD2. With V trimmed by 5 bases and J by 7 bases, 7 bases remained unmatched. Per germline, CDR1 PRHDT and CDR2 FYEKMQ (reference sequence). The CDR3 is 17 amino acids. The CDR3 protein is CASSQGLAGGPGGELFF. CDR3 coding DNA: TGTGCCAGCAGCCAGGGACTAGCGGGAGGGCCTGGCGGGGAGCTGTTTTTT.

The chain links TRBV7-9 to TRBJ1-4, with TRBD1 matching over 7 bases. The CDR3 covers 15 residues. The V gene's germline CDR1 is SEHNR and CDR2 FQNEAQ (reference sequence). The V segment lost 1 base and the J segment 6 bases; nucleotides outside the gene matches: 5. CDR3 sequence (DNA): TGTGCCAGCAGCTTAGAGACAGGGACGGATGAAAAACTGTTTTTT. This gives the protein CASSLETGTDEKLFF.

The V and J genes are TRBV30 and TRBJ1-3, with a weak D call TRBD1 (6 bases). CDR3 length: 15 amino acids. From germline, CDR1 is GTSNPN and CDR2 SVGIG (reference sequence). V was shortened by 8 bases and J by 0 bases, with 17 bases between the two germline ends. The CDR3, as DNA: TGTGCCGGCGACAGGCCGCCGGGCTCTGGAAACACCATATATTTT. It is translated as CAGDRPPGSGNTIYF.

The CDR3: CASSLEGQGDEQFF. The CDR3 nucleotides read TGTGCCAGCAGCTTGGAGGGACAGGGAGATGAGCAGTTCTTC. The chain joins TRBV5-5 to TRBJ2-1; 9 nucleotides align to TRBD1. The CDR3 totals 14 residues. Unmatched junction bases numbered 3, after V lost 0 bases and J lost 8 bases. Germline V CDR1 and CDR2: SGHKS, YYEKEE (reference sequence).

The J gene is TRBJ1-1, the V gene TRBV7-2; TRBD1 agrees at 7 bases. With 5 bases clipped from V and 4 bases from J, the junction kept 4 bases outside the gene matches. Germline CDR1 is SGHTA and CDR2 is FQGNSA. CDR3 length: 13 amino acids. CDR3 sequence (DNA): TGTGCCAGCAGCCCCAGGGGGTCCACTGAAGCTTTCTTT. Translating gives CASSPRGSTEAFF.

This chain uses TRBV10-3 with TRBJ2-3; TRBD1 might be the D (6 bases). The CDR3 covers 16 residues. Germline V gene lookup returns CDR1 ENHRY and CDR2 SYGVKD. Trimming took off 0 bases at V and 2 bases at J, with 12 bases between the two ends. The CDR3 region has the DNA TGTGCCATCAGTGAGTCGGGGGCAGGAGTCACAGATACGCAGTATTTT. Translating it yields CAISESGAGVTDTQYF.

The chain links TRBV27 to TRBJ1-6; D is undetermined. Germline loops: CDR1 MNHEY, CDR2 SMNVEV (reference sequence). V lost 5 bases and J 8 bases, leaving 16 bases between the germline ends. This CDR3 has 15 residues. This chain's CDR3 is CASSPTRAKDSPLHF. The CDR3 region has the DNA TGTGCCAGCAGTCCCACGAGGGCTAAGGATTCACCCCTCCACTTT.

Concerning this clone itself: The same CDR3 arises from other DNA sequences in this sample as well. The rearrangement joins TRBV18 to TRBJ1-1; D uncertain. This CDR3 is built from 13 residues. V was shortened by 0 bases and J by 0 bases, with 2 bases between the two germline ends. Per the germline V gene, CDR1 is KGHSH and CDR2 is LQKENI. The CDR3 spells CASSPPMNTEAFF. The CDR3 coding sequence is TGTGCCAGCTCACCACCAATGAACACTGAAGCTTTCTTT.

The chain uses TRBV15 and TRBJ1-2; TRBD1 agrees at 7 bases. The CDR3 consists of 18 residues. CDR1 is LNHNV, CDR2 YYDKDF, per germline (reference sequence). V dropped 5 bases and J dropped 6; count of bases not matched to a gene: 21. CDR3 in DNA: TGTGCCACCAGCCCGATCACTAGACAGGGCTCAAGGAGTCATGGCTACACCTTC. Residues: CATSPITRQGSRSHGYTF.

This sequence joins TRBV5-6 and TRBJ2-2; 12 bases fit TRBD2. CDR3 size: 17 residues. Unmatched junction bases numbered 8, after V lost 3 bases and J lost 5 bases. Germline CDR1 is SGHDT and CDR2 is YYEEEE. The CDR3 protein is CASSSLLAGGRTGELFF. The CDR3 DNA follows: TGTGCCAGCAGCTCCCTACTAGCGGGAGGCAGGACCGGGGAGCTGTTTTTT. Supplemented by reference TRBV5-6 and TRBJ2-2, the full variable domain reads DAGVTQSPTHLIKTRGQQVTLRCSPKSGHDTVSWYQQALGQGPQFIFQYYEEEERQRGNFPDRFSGHQFPNYSSELNVNALLLGDSALYLCASSSLLAGGRTGELFFGEGSRLTVL.

The CDR3 DNA sequence: TGTGCCAGCAAGAGCGGGAGTGAGGAGACCCAGTACTTC. Protein product: CASKSGSEETQYF. The rearrangement links TRBV5-6 to TRBJ2-5; TRBD2 matches 8 bases. CDR3 length: 13 residues. The V gene's germline CDR1 is SGHDT and CDR2 YYEEEE. Trimming removed 6 bases from V and 5 bases from J; junction bases left unmatched: 6. Combining the CDR3 with reference TRBV5-6 and TRBJ2-5 gives the whole variable domain DAGVTQSPTHLIKTRGQQVTLRCSPKSGHDTVSWYQQALGQGPQFIFQYYEEEERQRGNFPDRFSGHQFPNYSSELNVNALLLGDSALYLCASKSGSEETQYFGPGTRLLVL.

J is TRBJ1-2 and V is TRBV19; TRBD1 is a possible D gene (6 bases). CDR1 and CDR2 from the germline V gene are LNHDA and SQIVND (reference sequence). V dropped 6 bases and J dropped 3 bases, with 20 bases sitting between them. The CDR3 contains 16 residues. The CDR3 protein is CASSGSVQGAYYGYTF. The CDR3 DNA is TGTGCCAGTAGCGGGTCGGTACAGGGAGCTTACTATGGCTACACCTTC.

V is TRBV19 and J is TRBJ1-1; D is unclear. Looked up from germline, CDR1 is LNHDA and CDR2 is SQIVND (reference sequence). V was trimmed by 3 bases and J by 10 bases, leaving 15 bases between them. The length of the CDR3 is 13 residues. The CDR3 loop is CASSIGLGIGAFF. As DNA, the CDR3 is TGTGCCAGTAGTATTGGACTCGGAATCGGAGCTTTCTTT. Supplemented by reference TRBV19 and TRBJ1-1, the full variable domain reads DGGITQSPKYLFRKEGQNVTLSCEQNLNHDAMYWYRQDPGQGLRLIYYSQIVNDFQKGDIAEGYSVSREKKESFPLTVTSAQKNPTAFYLCASSIGLGIGAFFGQGTRLTVV.

The rearrangement joins TRBV6-5 to TRBJ1-5; TRBD1 aligns across 11 bases. Germline V CDR1 and CDR2: MNHEY, SVGAGI. The CDR3 runs to 15 residues. The V gene end was trimmed by 0 bases and the J gene end by 7 bases; junction bases not matched to a gene: 2. In DNA form, the CDR3 reads TGTGCCAGCAGTTACTCGAGGGACAGGGGGCAGCCCCAGCATTTT. Amino acids: CASSYSRDRGQPQHF.

V and J are TRBV6-5 and TRBJ2-2; TRBD1 is a possible D gene (5 bases). The V and J ends lost 5 bases and 2 bases respectively, with 6 bases between them. This CDR3 has 13 residues. Germline-derived CDR1 and CDR2 are MNHEY and SVGAGI. The DNA for the CDR3 is TGTGCCAGCAGTGACAGAAACACCGGGGAGCTGTTTTTT. Protein sequence: CASSDRNTGELFF.

The chain uses TRBV7-2 and TRBJ1-2, with TRBD1 identical over 8 bases. Germline CDR1 SGHTA, CDR2 FQGNSA. The CDR3 is made up of 16 amino acids. J lost 4 bases, V lost 5 bases, and 12 bases had no gene match. DNA of the CDR3: TGTGCCAGCAGCCGGACAGGGAGGGTTACGAGCTATGGCTACACCTTC. As protein: CASSRTGRVTSYGYTF.

The count of this clone is one. J is TRBJ2-7 and V is TRBV5-1, with 12 bases that match TRBD2. The CDR3 runs to 16 residues. The germline V gene encodes CDR1 SGHRS and CDR2 YFSETQ. V trimming: 5 bases; J trimming: 0 bases; junction bases outside the gene matches: 6. Here the CDR3 DNA reads TGCGCCAGCAGGGGGACTAGCGGGTTGAGCTCCTACGAGCAGTACTTC. Protein sequence: CASRGTSGLSSYEQYF.